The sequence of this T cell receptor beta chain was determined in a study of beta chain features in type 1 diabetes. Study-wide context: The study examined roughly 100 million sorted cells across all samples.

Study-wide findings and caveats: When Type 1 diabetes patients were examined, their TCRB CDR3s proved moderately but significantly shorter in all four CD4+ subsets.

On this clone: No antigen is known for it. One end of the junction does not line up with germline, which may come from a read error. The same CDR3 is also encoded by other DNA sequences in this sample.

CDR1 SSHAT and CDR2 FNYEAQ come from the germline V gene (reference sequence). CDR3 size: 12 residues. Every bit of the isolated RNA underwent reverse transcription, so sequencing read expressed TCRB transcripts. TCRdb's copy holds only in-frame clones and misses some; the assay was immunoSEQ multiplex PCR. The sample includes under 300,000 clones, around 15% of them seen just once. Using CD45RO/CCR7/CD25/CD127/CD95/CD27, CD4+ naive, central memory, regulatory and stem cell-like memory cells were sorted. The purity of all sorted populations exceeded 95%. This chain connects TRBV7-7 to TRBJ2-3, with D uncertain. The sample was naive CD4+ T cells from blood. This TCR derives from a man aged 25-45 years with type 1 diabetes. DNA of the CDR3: TGTGCTAGCAGTTCGGGCCGAGATACGCAGTATTTT. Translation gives CASSSGRDTQYF.